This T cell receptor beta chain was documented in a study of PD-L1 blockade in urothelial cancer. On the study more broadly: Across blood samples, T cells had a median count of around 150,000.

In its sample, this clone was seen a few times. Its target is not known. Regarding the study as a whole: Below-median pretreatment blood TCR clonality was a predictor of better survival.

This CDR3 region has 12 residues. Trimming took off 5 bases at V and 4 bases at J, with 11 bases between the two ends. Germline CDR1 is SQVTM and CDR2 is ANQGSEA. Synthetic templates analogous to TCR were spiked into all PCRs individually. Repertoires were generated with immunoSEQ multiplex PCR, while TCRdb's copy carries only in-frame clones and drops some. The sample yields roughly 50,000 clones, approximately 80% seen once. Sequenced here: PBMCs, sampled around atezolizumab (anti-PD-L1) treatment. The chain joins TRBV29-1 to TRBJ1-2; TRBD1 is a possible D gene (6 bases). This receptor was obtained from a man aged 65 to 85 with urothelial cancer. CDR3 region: CSVLRGSYGYTF. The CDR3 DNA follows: TGCAGCGTTCTCAGGGGTTCCTATGGCTACACCTTC.